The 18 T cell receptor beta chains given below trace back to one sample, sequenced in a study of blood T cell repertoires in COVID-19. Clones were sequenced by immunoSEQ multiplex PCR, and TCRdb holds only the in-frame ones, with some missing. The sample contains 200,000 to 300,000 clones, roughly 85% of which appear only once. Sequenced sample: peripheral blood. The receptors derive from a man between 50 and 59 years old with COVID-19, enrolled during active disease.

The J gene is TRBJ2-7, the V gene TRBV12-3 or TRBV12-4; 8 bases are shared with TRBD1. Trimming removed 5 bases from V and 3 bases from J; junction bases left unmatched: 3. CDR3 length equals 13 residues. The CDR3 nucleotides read TGTGCCAGCAGTCGAACAGGGGGCTACGAGCAGTACTTC. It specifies CASSRTGGYEQYF.

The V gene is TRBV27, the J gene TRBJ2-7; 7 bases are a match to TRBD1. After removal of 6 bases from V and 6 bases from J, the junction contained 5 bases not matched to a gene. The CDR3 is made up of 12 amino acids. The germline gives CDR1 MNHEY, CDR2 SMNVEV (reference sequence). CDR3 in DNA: TGTGCCAGCAGGACGGGACAGTCCGAGCAGTACTTC. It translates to CASRTGQSEQYF.

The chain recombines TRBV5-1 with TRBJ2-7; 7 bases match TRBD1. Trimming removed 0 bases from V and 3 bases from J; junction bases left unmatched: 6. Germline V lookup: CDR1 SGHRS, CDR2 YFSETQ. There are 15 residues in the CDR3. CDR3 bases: TGCGCCAGCAGCTTGGGAAACCGGGACAGCTACGAGCAGTACTTC. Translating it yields CASSLGNRDSYEQYF.

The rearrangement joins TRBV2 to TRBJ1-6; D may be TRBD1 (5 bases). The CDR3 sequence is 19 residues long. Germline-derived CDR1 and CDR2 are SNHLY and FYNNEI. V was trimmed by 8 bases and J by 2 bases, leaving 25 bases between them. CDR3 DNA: TGTGCCAGCGGCAACCCCTGGACAAGGGCTGGGGCCTATAATTCACCCCTCCACTTT. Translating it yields CASGNPWTRAGAYNSPLHF.

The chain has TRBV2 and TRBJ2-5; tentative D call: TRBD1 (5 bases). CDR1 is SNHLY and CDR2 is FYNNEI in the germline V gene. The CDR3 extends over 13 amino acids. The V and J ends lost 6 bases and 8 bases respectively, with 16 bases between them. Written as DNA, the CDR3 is TGTGCCAGCAGCGCGCAGGGTGAGAGAACCCAGTACTTC. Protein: CASSAQGERTQYF.

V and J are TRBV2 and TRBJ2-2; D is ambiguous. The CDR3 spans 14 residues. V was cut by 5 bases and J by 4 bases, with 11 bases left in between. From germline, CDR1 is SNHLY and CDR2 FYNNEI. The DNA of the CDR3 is TGTGCCAGCAGTTCGGTCCTAAGCACCGGGGAGCTGTTTTTT. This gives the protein CASSSVLSTGELFF.

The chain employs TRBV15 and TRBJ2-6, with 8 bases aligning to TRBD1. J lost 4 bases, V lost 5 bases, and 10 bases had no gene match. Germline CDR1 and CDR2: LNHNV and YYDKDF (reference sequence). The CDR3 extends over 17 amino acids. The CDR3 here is CATSRTGSRTGANVLTF. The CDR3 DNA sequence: TGTGCCACCAGCCGGACAGGGAGCCGGACGGGGGCCAACGTCCTGACTTTC.

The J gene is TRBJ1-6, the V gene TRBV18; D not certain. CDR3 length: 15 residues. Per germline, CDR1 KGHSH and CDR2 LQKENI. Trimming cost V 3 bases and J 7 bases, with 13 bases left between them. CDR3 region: CASSPRDPRNSPLHF. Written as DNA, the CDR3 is TGTGCCAGCTCACCTCGGGATCCTAGGAATTCACCCCTCCACTTT.

CDR3 protein: CASSMGQGADETQYF. CDR3 nucleotides: TGTGCCAGCAGTATGGGACAGGGGGCCGATGAGACCCAGTACTTC. The rearrangement joins TRBV27 to TRBJ2-5; 12 bases line up with TRBD1. The CDR3 contains 15 residues. In germline, CDR1 is MNHEY, CDR2 SMNVEV (reference sequence). The V segment lost 5 bases and the J segment 5 bases; nucleotides outside the gene matches: 6.

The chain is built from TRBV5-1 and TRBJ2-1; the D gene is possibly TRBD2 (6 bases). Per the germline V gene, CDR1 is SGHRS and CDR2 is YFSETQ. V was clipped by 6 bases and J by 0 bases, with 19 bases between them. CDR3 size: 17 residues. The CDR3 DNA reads TGCGCCAGCACTCCTCTCCTAGCGTCGAGCTCCTACAATGAGCAGTTCTTC. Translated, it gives CASTPLLASSSYNEQFF. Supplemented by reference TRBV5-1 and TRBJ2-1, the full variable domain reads KAGVTQTPRYLIKTRGQQVTLSCSPISGHRSVSWYQQTPGQGLQFLFEYFSETQRNKGNFPGRFSGRQFSNSRSEMNVSTLELGDSALYLCASTPLLASSSYNEQFFGPGTRLTVL.

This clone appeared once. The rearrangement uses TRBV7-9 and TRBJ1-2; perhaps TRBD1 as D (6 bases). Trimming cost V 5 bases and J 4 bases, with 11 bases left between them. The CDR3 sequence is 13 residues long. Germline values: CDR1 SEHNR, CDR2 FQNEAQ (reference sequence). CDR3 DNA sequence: TGTGCCAGCAGCCACAGGGATGGCTATGGCTACACCTTC. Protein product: CASSHRDGYGYTF.

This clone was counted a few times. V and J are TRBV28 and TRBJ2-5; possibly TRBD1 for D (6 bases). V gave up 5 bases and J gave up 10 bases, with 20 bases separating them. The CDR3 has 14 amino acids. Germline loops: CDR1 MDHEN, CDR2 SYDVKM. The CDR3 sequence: CASSPPTGRKVQYF. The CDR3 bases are TGTGCCAGCAGTCCGCCGACAGGCCGAAAAGTCCAGTACTTC.

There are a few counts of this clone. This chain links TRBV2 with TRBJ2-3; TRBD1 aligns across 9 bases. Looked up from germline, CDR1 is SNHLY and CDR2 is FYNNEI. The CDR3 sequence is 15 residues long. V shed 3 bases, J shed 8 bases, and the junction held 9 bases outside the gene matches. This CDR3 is CASSEYRDRDLTQYF. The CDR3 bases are TGTGCCAGCAGTGAGTACCGGGACAGGGACCTTACGCAGTATTTT.

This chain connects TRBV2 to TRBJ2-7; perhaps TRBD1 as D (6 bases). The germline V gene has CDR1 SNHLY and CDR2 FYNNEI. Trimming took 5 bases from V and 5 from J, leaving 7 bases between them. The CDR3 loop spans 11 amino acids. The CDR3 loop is CASSNRDEQYF. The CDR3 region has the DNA TGTGCCAGCAGTAACAGGGACGAGCAGTACTTC.

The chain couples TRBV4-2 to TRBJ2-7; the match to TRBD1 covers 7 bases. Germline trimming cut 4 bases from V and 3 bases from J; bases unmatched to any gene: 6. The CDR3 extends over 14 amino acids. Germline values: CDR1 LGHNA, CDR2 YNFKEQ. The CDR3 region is CASSLRDSYYEQYF. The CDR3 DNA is TGTGCCAGCAGCCTCCGGGACAGCTACTACGAGCAGTACTTC.

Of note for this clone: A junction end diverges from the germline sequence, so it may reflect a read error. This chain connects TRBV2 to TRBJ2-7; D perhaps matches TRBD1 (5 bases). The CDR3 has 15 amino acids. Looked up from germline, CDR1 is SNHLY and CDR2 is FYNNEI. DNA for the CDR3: TGTGCCAGCAGGGAAGACAGTTTCCCAATCTGGGAGCAGTACTTC. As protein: CASREDSFPIWEQYF.

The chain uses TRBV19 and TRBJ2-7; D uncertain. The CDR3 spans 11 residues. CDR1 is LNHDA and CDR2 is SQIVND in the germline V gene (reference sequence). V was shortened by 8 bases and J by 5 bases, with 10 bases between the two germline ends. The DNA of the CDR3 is TGTGCCAGTTGCCAGGTAAACGAGCAGTACTTC. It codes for CASCQVNEQYF. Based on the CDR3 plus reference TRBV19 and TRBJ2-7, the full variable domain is DGGITQSPKYLFRKEGQNVTLSCEQNLNHDAMYWYRQDPGQGLRLIYYSQIVNDFQKGDIAEGYSVSREKKESFPLTVTSAQKNPTAFYLCASCQVNEQYFGPGTRLTVT.

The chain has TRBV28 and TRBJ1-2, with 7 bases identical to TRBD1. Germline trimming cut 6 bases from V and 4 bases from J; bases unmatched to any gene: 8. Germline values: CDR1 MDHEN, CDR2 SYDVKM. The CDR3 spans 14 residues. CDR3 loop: CASSPDRESYGYTF. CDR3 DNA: TGTGCCAGCAGCCCTGACAGGGAGTCCTATGGCTACACCTTC.